These 13 T cell receptor beta chains came from one sample sequenced in a study of OX40 agonist ivuxolimab in advanced cancers. Sequencing was performed with immunoSEQ multiplex PCR; in TCRdb, only in-frame clones are kept and a portion is missing. The sample yields approximately 50,000 clones, 65% to 85% seen once. The sequenced sample was CD4+ or CD8+ T cells sorted from blood, obtained in a trial of the OX40 agonist ivuxolimab. Receptors originate from an adult with an advanced solid tumor such as melanoma, head and neck, liver or kidney cancer.

The chain links TRBV2 to TRBJ1-2; no clear D gene. Trimming took off 2 bases at V and 8 bases at J, with 15 bases between the two ends. CDR3 length equals 14 residues. Germline V gene data show CDR1 as SNHLY and CDR2 as FYNNEI. CDR3 DNA sequence: TGTGCCAGCAGTGAATCGAAAGGCTCAAGGGGCTACACCTTC. This translates into CASSESKGSRGYTF.

The CDR3 protein is CASSSPSSNQPQHF. CDR3 bases: TGTGCCAGCAGTTCACCGAGTAGCAATCAGCCCCAGCATTTT. The chain has TRBV28 and TRBJ1-5; D is unclear. The germline CDR1 and CDR2 sequences are MDHEN and SYDVKM. The CDR3 has 14 amino acids. Trimming stripped 4 bases from V and 0 bases from J, with 7 bases between.

The chain joins TRBV7-5 to TRBJ2-7; the D call TRBD2 from the table was never checked on the DNA. TRBV7-5 corresponds to a pseudogene. The CDR3 runs 13 residues. Here the CDR3 reads CARSFDYTYEQYF. CDR3 nucleotides: TGTGCCAGAAGCTTCGACTATACCTACGAGCAGTACTTC.

The V gene is TRBV5-3, the J gene TRBJ1-2, with a weak D call TRBD1 (5 bases). TRBV5-3 is an ORF for which the function is uncertain. Trimming shortened V by 0 bases and J by 2 bases, and 8 bases separated the two germline ends. This CDR3 has 14 amino acids. The CDR3: CARSLGGLNYGYTF. The CDR3 nucleotides read TGTGCCAGAAGCTTGGGGGGGTTAAACTATGGCTACACCTTC.

The chain joins TRBV18 to TRBJ1-4; D gene uncertain. In germline, CDR1 is KGHSH, CDR2 LQKENI. Trimming stripped 2 bases from V and 5 bases from J, with 6 bases between. CDR3 size: 13 residues. This CDR3 reads CASSPGENEKLFF. Written as DNA, the CDR3 is TGTGCCAGCTCACCAGGGGAAAATGAAAAACTGTTTTTT. Full variable domain (missing parts from reference TRBV18 and TRBJ1-4): NAGVMQNPRHLVRRRGQEARLRCSPMKGHSHVYWYRQLPEEGLKFMVYLQKENIIDESGMPKERFSAEFPKEGPSILRIQQVVRGDSAAYFCASSPGENEKLFFGSGTQLSVL.

This clone was seen a few times. The J gene is TRBJ2-3, the V gene TRBV11-2; the D is unclear. Trimming took 0 bases from V and 6 from J, leaving 7 bases between them. The CDR3 loop spans 13 amino acids. Germline V gene sequence: CDR1 SGHAT, CDR2 FQNNGV. CDR3 coding DNA: TGTGCCAGCAGCTTAGATCTAGGTGATACGCAGTATTTT. It is translated as CASSLDLGDTQYF.

CDR3 in DNA: TGTGCCAGCTCCCCTGGGCTCTATGGGACAGACGATTATTCACCCCTCCACTTT. Translated, it gives CASSPGLYGTDDYSPLHF. This sequence joins TRBV18 and TRBJ1-6; 7 bases line up with TRBD1. Trimming took 6 bases from V and 8 from J; bases not matched to a gene: 19. The CDR3 contains 18 residues. The V gene's germline CDR1 is KGHSH and CDR2 LQKENI. Based on the CDR3 plus reference TRBV18 and TRBJ1-6, the full variable domain is NAGVMQNPRHLVRRRGQEARLRCSPMKGHSHVYWYRQLPEEGLKFMVYLQKENIIDESGMPKERFSAEFPKEGPSILRIQQVVRGDSAAYFCASSPGLYGTDDYSPLHFGNGTRLTVT.

The CDR3 protein is CASTRQGTNTEAFF. As DNA, the CDR3 is TGTGCCAGTACGCGACAGGGGACGAACACTGAAGCTTTCTTT. The chain links TRBV19 to TRBJ1-1; 8 nucleotides match TRBD1. The trim removed 7 bases at V and 1 base at J, leaving 5 bases unmatched. Germline V lookup: CDR1 LNHDA, CDR2 SQIVND (reference sequence). The CDR3 is made up of 14 amino acids.

This clone has only a few counts. This rearrangement joins TRBV5-1 to TRBJ2-7; TRBD2 agrees at 14 bases. J lost 7 bases, V lost 3 bases, and 15 bases had no gene match. CDR3 length: 18 amino acids. Germline CDR1 is SGHRS and CDR2 is YFSETQ. CDR3 bases: TGCGCCAGCAGCTCGGGAGGGGGGACTAGCGGGAGACTGAGGGAGCAGTACTTC. It encodes CASSSGGGTSGRLREQYF.

V and J are TRBV7-7 and TRBJ2-5; TRBD2 aligns across 11 bases. This CDR3 is built from 15 residues. With V trimmed by 4 bases and J by 3 bases, 4 bases remained unmatched. Germline V gene sequence: CDR1 SSHAT, CDR2 FNYEAQ (reference sequence). The CDR3 reads CASSYGTSGKETQYF. The CDR3 DNA sequence: TGTGCCAGCAGCTACGGGACTAGCGGAAAAGAGACCCAGTACTTC.

Only one count was recorded for this clone. The genes are TRBV10-3 and TRBJ2-7; TRBD2 agrees at 12 bases. The junction had 4 bases not matched to a gene; V was cut back by 6 bases and J by 4 bases. The CDR3 totals 14 residues. Per germline, CDR1 ENHRY and CDR2 SYGVKD. CDR3 nucleotides: TGTGCCATCAGCCTTACTAGCGGGAGGTACGAGCAGTACTTC. The encoded protein is CAISLTSGRYEQYF.

The rearrangement joins TRBV13 to TRBJ2-1, with 9 positions matching TRBD2. The CDR3 covers 16 residues. The junction had 15 bases not matched to a gene; V was cut back by 7 bases and J by 8 bases. The V gene's germline CDR1 is PRHDT and CDR2 FYEKMQ (reference sequence). CDR3 loop: CASNQNPGTSIDEQFF. For the CDR3, the DNA is TGTGCCAGCAACCAAAACCCCGGGACTAGCATCGATGAGCAGTTCTTC.

CDR3 region: CASSLGGQIYYGYTF. CDR3 in DNA: TGCGCCAGCAGCTTGGGGGGACAAATATACTATGGCTACACCTTC. The V gene is TRBV5-1, the J gene TRBJ1-2, with a tentative D call TRBD1 (6 bases). V was shortened by 0 bases and J by 3 bases, with 12 bases between the two germline ends. The CDR3 runs 15 residues. Per germline, CDR1 SGHRS and CDR2 YFSETQ.